This TCR beta chain emerged from a study of CD8 T cells in Susac syndrome. RNA, at about 0.5 to 1 ug, was reverse transcribed with random hexamers. TCRdb reprocessed the immunoSEQ multiplex PCR reads with MiXCR, giving one entry per CDR3 protein. The table includes hundreds of thousands of distinct CDR3 sequences, approximately 90% detected once. The length of the CDR3 is 13 residues. Germline CDR1 MDHEN, CDR2 SYDVKM. V was clipped by 6 bases and J by 5 bases; unmatched bases: 6. Sequenced material: CD8+ T cells from PBMCs. The receptor's source is a human donor with multiple sclerosis. The chain recombines TRBV28 with TRBJ2-5; 7 positions match TRBD2. The CDR3 nucleotides read TGTGCCAGCAGGAAGACTAGCCCGGAGACCCAGTACTTC. Amino acids: CASRKTSPETQYF.